This T cell receptor (beta chain) was sequenced in a study of T cell responses to AZD1222 COVID-19 vaccine (dated by TCRdb to the early 2020s). The study in broad terms: AZD1222 recipients whose second dose came at about 4 weeks and those whose second dose came at about 12 weeks were combined into one group, since spike-specific TCR depth and breadth did not differ between the two schedules. A total of approximately 240 trial participants underwent TCR sequencing, of whom 207 had received two doses of AZD1222 and some 26 had received two doses of the MenACWY control vaccine. Trial participants were enrolled into age subgroups of 18-55, 56-69 and 70-plus years, which contained about 150, 27 and 61 TCR-sequenced participants, respectively. What the research found in general, with its limitations: Reportedly, almost half of the unique spike-specific TCRs recognized epitopes lying outside the regions that are mutated in the B.1.351 and B.1.1.7 variants. In the small 56-69-year group, the increase in depth fell short of significance, most likely because of low power. Because no day 14 peak-response samples were available, repertoires were characterized only after the peak T cell response. The whole spike protein was spanned by vaccine-associated CD4 TCRs, and dominant responses were seen in regions 160-218 and 743-854. After two AZD1222 doses, both the breadth and the depth of spike-specific TCRs were significantly higher than at day 0 and than in MenACWY recipients. Conclusions about previously exposed vaccinees were limited because only 5 or 6 AZD1222 recipients were SARS-CoV-2 seropositive at baseline. Participants were mostly white British, with more females than males. The authors suggested clonal diversity may have been underestimated.

The CDR3 goes from the cysteine to the phenylalanine over 16 residues. Only the CDR3 DNA stays, 48 bases, in frame from base 1. The CDR3 regions of human TCRbeta chains were analyzed by immunosequencing. Per the source publication's procedure: TCRs in the repertoires were compared against a reference library of SARS-CoV-2-specific TCRs that had been generated with the MIRA antigen-specificity platform. Breadth meant the fraction of unique TCRs that were SARS-CoV-2-associated, whereas depth meant the fraction of total T cells that were SARS-CoV-2-associated. Using the MIRA data, each spike-specific TCR was mapped to the spike region that the TCR reacts to and placed in a CD4 or CD8 class. Log10-transformed breadth and depth values were compared by one-way ANOVA with Sidak's multiple comparisons tests. TCRdb re-hosts the immuneACCESS table, in-frame sequences only. Its copies lack some clones; in the studies checked, an unresolved V gene accounts for under half of them, and the cause for the rest is not known. The D gene and trimming were derived from the DNA, and the V and J assignments and clone size from that table. This sample lists about 140,000 clones; 85% to 95% were detected once. 2.5% to 3.5% of the sample rests with the top ten.

The label giving this sample's time point can be read as: baseline before first vaccination. Vaccinee samples were obtained from the UK trials COV001 and COV002, which included a single-blind randomized controlled phase 2/3 trial of AZD1222 (ChAdOx1 nCoV-19) in healthy adults. Trial participant PBMC samples were collected at day 0 and day 28 after the second dose for TCRbeta chain sequencing. Of note for this clone: There is no known antigen for this receptor. Base qualities are missing; no much larger clone stands one base away.

The TCR was taken from an adult in good health. The sequencing here drew on peripheral blood, taken on day 0 of AZD1222 vaccination. This chain is built from TRBV21-1 and TRBJ2-7; the DNA was not used to check the table's D call, TRBD1. TRBV21-1 is reported as a pseudogene. CDR3 loop: CASSSKTQGLGGEQYF. The nucleotides read TGTGCCAGCAGCTCAAAGACCCAGGGGCTGGGTGGCGAGCAGTACTTC.